The clone carrying this TCR beta chain was seen ten or more times. The antigen is not known. Fresh peripheral blood, around 10 ml, yielded the PBMCs. The data were taken from a study of T cells in Graves' hyperthyroidism and ophthalmopathy. Looking at the study overall: Peripheral blood collection took place at initial diagnosis, before any treatment.

The germline V gene encodes CDR1 LGHNT and CDR2 FRNRAP. V lost 6 bases, J lost 1 base, and 21 bases lay in between. The CDR3 has 17 amino acids. Overall study results and limits: Blood also contained most expanded thyroid clonotypes above 0.001.

There were TCR beta CDR3 regions amplified from RNA transcripts. HTBI primers were used for first-round RT-PCR of the TCR CDR3. TCRdb fed the multiplex PCR reads into MiXCR, producing one record per CDR3 protein. The table records 640,000 or so distinct CDR3 sequences, roughly 14% of them present only once. Sequencing used blood. The rearrangement uses TRBV12-5 and TRBJ1-2; the D is unclear. The sequence derives from a middle-aged woman with Graves' ophthalmopathy. The CDR3 DNA is TGTGCTAGTGGGGCAGTTCGCGTTGACACGTTTAACTATGGCTACACCTTC. Translated, it gives CASGAVRVDTFNYGYTF.